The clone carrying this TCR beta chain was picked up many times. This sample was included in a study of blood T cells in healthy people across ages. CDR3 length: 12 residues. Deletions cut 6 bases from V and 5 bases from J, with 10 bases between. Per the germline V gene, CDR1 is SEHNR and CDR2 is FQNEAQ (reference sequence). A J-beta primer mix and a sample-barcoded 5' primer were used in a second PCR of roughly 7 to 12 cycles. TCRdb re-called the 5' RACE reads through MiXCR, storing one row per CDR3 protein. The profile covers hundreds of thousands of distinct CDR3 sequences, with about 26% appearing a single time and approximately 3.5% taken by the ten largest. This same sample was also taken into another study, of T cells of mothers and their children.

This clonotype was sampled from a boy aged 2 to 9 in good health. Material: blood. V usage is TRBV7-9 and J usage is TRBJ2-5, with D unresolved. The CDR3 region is CASRLLSETQYF. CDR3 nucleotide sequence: TGTGCCAGCAGACTATTGTCTGAGACCCAGTACTTC.